This T cell receptor (beta chain) was documented in a study of spatial heterogeneity in lung cancer. At the level of the study: Raw-read counts averaged over ten per unique TCR and UMI combination.

In its sample, this clonotype is medium-sized. Its target is unknown. Time point specified: sample taken at primary tumor resection. Tumor, nontumor lung or frozen PBMC supplied whole RNA, sequenced without sorting. The donor group consisted of roughly 76 patients who had untreated, early-stage non-small cell lung cancer. The presence of a unique molecular identifier marked each TCR cDNA molecule. TCRdb re-called the 5' RACE reads through MiXCR, storing one row per CDR3 protein. The table includes some 12,000 distinct CDR3 sequences, more than 13% detected once. Findings and caveats of the study: TCRs found ubiquitously expanded in tumor appeared in blood more at resection than at follow-up.

This CDR3 contains 15 residues. Trimming at V came to 3 bases and at J to 5 bases, leaving 10 bases not matched to a gene. The chain uses TRBV12-3 or TRBV12-4 and TRBJ2-7; 7 bases fit TRBD2. The sample was PBMCs, taken at surgery. This receptor was identified in a female donor with early-stage non-small cell lung cancer. The CDR3 sequence is CASSFRGLRADEQYF. CDR3 nucleotide sequence: TGTGCCAGCAGTTTTAGGGGACTACGCGCGGACGAGCAGTACTTC.